These 4 T cell receptor beta chains were all obtained from the same sample, sequenced in a study of glioma-infiltrating T cells. Amplification of TCR alpha and beta CDR3 regions from RNA used iRepertoire nested multiplex PCR. MiXCR, applied by TCRdb to the multiplex PCR reads, yields one record per CDR3 protein. This sample has roughly 350,000 distinct CDR3 sequences, with roughly two fifths found just once. Sequenced: glioma tissue, nonneoplastic brain tissue, or PBMCs (not recorded which). The receptors stem from a human donor with low-grade glioma or glioblastoma, undergoing nonglioma brain surgery, or in good health (not recorded which).

This rearrangement joins TRBV11-2 to TRBJ2-2; weak D call: TRBD2 (5 bases). Looked up from germline, CDR1 is SGHAT and CDR2 is FQNNGV. The CDR3 covers 15 residues. Trimming took 5 bases from V and 4 from J, leaving 14 bases between them. CDR3 bases: TGTGCCAGCAGCACCAAGGCGGGTTTCACCGGGGAGCTGTTTTTT. Amino acids: CASSTKAGFTGELFF.

As regards this clonotype: The conserved closing phenylalanine or tryptophan is absent in this CDR3, likely reflecting a read error. The V call is TRBV5-1, the J call TRBJ1-6; D not certain. The CDR3 sequence is 16 residues long. Per the germline V gene, CDR1 is SGHRS and CDR2 is YFSETQ. The V and J ends lost 1 base and 0 bases respectively, with 8 bases between them. The DNA for the CDR3 is TGCGCCAGCAGCTTGACACCGAGCTCCTATAATTCACCCCTCCACCTT. It codes for CASSLTPSSYNSPLHL.

This chain uses TRBV20-1 with TRBJ2-1; tentative D call: TRBD1 (6 bases). The CDR3 is 14 amino acids. The V gene's germline CDR1 is DFQATT and CDR2 SNEGSKA (reference sequence). With 6 bases removed from V and 0 bases from J, the gap between germline ends came to 12 bases. Here the CDR3 DNA reads TGCAGTGCCGCCAGGGGTAGCTCCTACAATGAGCAGTTCTTC. This codes for CSAARGSSYNEQFF.

Turning to this clonotype: Being one base from a much bigger clone, this may be a read error. The chain is built from TRBV28 and TRBJ1-5; 7 nucleotides align to TRBD1. Germline loops: CDR1 MDHEN, CDR2 SYDVKM. The CDR3 is 17 amino acids. The CDR3 sequence is CACSSSTLGQFNQPQHF. The DNA for the CDR3 is TGTGCCTGCAGTTCTTCGACGCTGGGACAGTTCAATCAGCCCCAGCATTTT.